Listed below are T cell receptor beta chains from one sample, sequenced in a study of vaccination effects on CD4 cells after COVID-19. Their target antigens are unknown. Libraries were prepared by immunoSEQ multiplex PCR; TCRdb keeps only in-frame clonotypes and omits some of them. The sample carries tens of thousands of clones, approximately 69% recorded once. The sequencing here drew on CD4+ T cells from PBMCs cultured with SARS-CoV-2 spike peptides, taken before COVID-19 vaccination. These receptors were obtained from a human donor who had a prior SARS-CoV-2 infection. Both conserved end residues are part of each CDR3. A D gene is named only where the DNA matches it firmly. Clone size appears in some rows only: once, few, many, or a class for an expanded clone.

v_gene,abundance,d_gene,j_gene,CDR3aa,CDR3nt
TRBV7-8,.,.,TRBJ2-5,CASSFFRQETQYF,TGTGCCAGCAGCTTTTTCAGGCAAGAGACCCAGTACTTC
TRBV6-5,.,TRBD1,TRBJ2-5,CASSWTGGTPETQYF,TGTGCCAGCAGTTGGACAGGGGGTACCCCAGAGACCCAGTACTTC
TRBV5-4,.,TRBD1,TRBJ1-6,CASSSGTVGYNSPLHF,TGTGCCAGCAGCTCCGGGACAGTAGGCTATAATTCACCCCTCCACTTT
TRBV7-6,.,TRBD2,TRBJ2-6,CASSLWSGSGANVLTF,TGTGCCAGCAGCTTATGGAGCGGGAGCGGGGCCAACGTCCTGACTTTC
TRBV2,.,.,TRBJ2-2,CASRKETGDTGELFF,TGTGCCAGCAGGAAAGAGACAGGAGACACCGGGGAGCTGTTTTTT
TRBV6-5,.,.,TRBJ1-2,CASSRNRASGYTF,TGTGCCAGCAGCCGAAACAGGGCCTCCGGCTACACCTTC
TRBV4-2,.,.,TRBJ1-1,CASSNFPGPVTEAFF,TGTGCCAGCAGCAATTTCCCGGGGCCGGTCACTGAAGCTTTCTTT
TRBV6-2/TRBV6-3,.,TRBD1,TRBJ2-1,CASSKPGTGGFNEQFF,TGTGCCAGCAGCAAACCCGGGACAGGGGGCTTTAATGAGCAGTTCTTC
TRBV11-3,.,.,TRBJ2-7,CASSVGTAYEQYF,TGTGCCAGCAGCGTGGGGACCGCTTACGAGCAGTACTTC
TRBV4-1,few,TRBD1,TRBJ1-4,CASSQEQGRGEKLFF,TGCGCCAGCAGCCAAGAACAGGGGCGAGGTGAAAAACTGTTTTTT
TRBV18,.,.,TRBJ2-6,CASSKPHRSTTTNVLTF,TGTGCCAGCTCGAAACCCCACAGGTCCACGACAACCAACGTCCTGACTTTC
TRBV11-2,once,TRBD1,TRBJ2-7,CASSPVNRDRSRPYEQYF,TGTGCCAGCAGCCCCGTCAACCGGGACAGGTCTAGGCCCTACGAGCAGTACTTC
TRBV2,.,TRBD2,TRBJ2-3,CATLGTTAADTQYF,TGTGCCACTCTCGGGACTACAGCAGCAGATACGCAGTATTTT
TRBV7-2,.,.,TRBJ2-1,CASSPMQGSNEQFF,TGTGCCAGCAGCCCTATGCAGGGAAGCAATGAGCAGTTCTTC
TRBV6-5,few,TRBD1,TRBJ1-4,CASSYSGTGNEKLFF,TGTGCCAGCAGTTACTCGGGGACAGGGAATGAAAAACTGTTTTTT
TRBV6-1,.,TRBD2,TRBJ2-2,CASSEPTSGGPLTGELFF,TGTGCCAGCAGTGAACCGACTAGCGGGGGCCCCCTCACCGGGGAGCTGTTTTTT
TRBV3-1/TRBV3-2,once,.,TRBJ2-7,CASSRIDAGGEQYF,TGTGCCAGCAGCCGAATCGACGCTGGCGGCGAGCAGTACTTC
TRBV7-9,.,TRBD2,TRBJ2-3,CASSFRLAGATDTQYF,TGTGCCAGCAGCTTTCGGCTAGCGGGGGCCACAGATACGCAGTATTTT
TRBV5-6,few,.,TRBJ1-3,CASSNRQVGDTIYF,TGTGCCAGCAGCAATAGACAGGTTGGGGACACCATATATTTT
TRBV5-1,.,.,TRBJ1-1,CASSLANSPNGGTEAFF,TGCGCCAGCAGCTTGGCCAACAGCCCGAACGGAGGCACTGAAGCTTTCTTT
TRBV30,few,.,TRBJ1-4,CAWSLTDYNEKLFF,TGTGCCTGGAGTTTGACAGACTATAATGAAAAACTGTTTTTT
TRBV6-5,few,.,TRBJ2-3,CASSYSLGTDTQYF,TGTGCCAGCAGTTATTCCTTAGGAACAGATACGCAGTATTTT